These T cell receptor beta chains were read from a single sample in a study of T cell responses to AZD1222 COVID-19 vaccine. Data came from immunoSEQ multiplex PCR; TCRdb stores just in-frame clones and leaves some out. The sample holds around 95,000 clones; about 88% are singletons and the top ten take about 2%. The sequencing here drew on peripheral blood, taken on day 0 of AZD1222 vaccination. The receptors were gathered from an adult in good health. Both conserved end residues are part of each CDR3. A D gene is named only where the DNA matches it firmly. The size of a clone is reported for some rows only, either as once, few or many, or as a class for expanded clones.

cdr3_aa,cdr3_nt,d_call,clone_size,cdr3_length,v_call,j_call
CASSGRAMNTEAFF,TGTGCCAGTAGTGGGCGGGCCATGAACACTGAAGCTTTCTTT,-,-,14,TRBV19,TRBJ1-1
CASSPARPTEAFF,TGTGCCAGCAGCCCCGCCAGGCCCACTGAAGCTTTCTTT,-,-,13,TRBV3-1/TRBV3-2,TRBJ1-1
CASSPFRLANQPQHF,TGTGCCAGCAGCCCATTTCGGCTGGCCAATCAGCCCCAGCATTTT,-,-,15,TRBV4-2,TRBJ1-5
CASSLASSGTNEQFF,TGTGCCAGCAGCCTCGCATCTAGCGGGACCAATGAGCAGTTCTTC,TRBD2,few,15,TRBV7-6,TRBJ2-1
CASRKKGLGQPQHF,TGTGCCAGCAGAAAGAAGGGTTTGGGTCAGCCCCAGCATTTT,-,-,14,TRBV7-8,TRBJ1-5
CASSPRARENIQYF,TGTGCCAGCAGCCCCCGGGCCAGAGAAAACATTCAGTACTTC,-,-,14,TRBV7-9,TRBJ2-4
CATSDSGYELFF,TGTGCCACCAGTGATTCGGGGTACGAACTGTTTTTT,-,-,12,TRBV24-1,TRBJ1-4
CASSPIDSPPNGYTF,TGTGCCAGCTCACCAATAGACTCTCCCCCAAATGGCTACACCTTC,-,once,15,TRBV18,TRBJ1-2
CASSRDSSTNEKLFF,TGCGCCAGCAGCAGGGACAGTTCAACTAATGAAAAACTGTTTTTT,TRBD1,-,15,TRBV5-1,TRBJ1-4
CASRWEAGGGNEQFF,TGTGCCAGCAGATGGGAAGCGGGAGGAGGGAATGAGCAGTTCTTC,TRBD2,-,15,TRBV2,TRBJ2-1
CASSYPTPGQGNGGRWGNEQFF,TGTGCCAGCAGTTACCCAACTCCGGGACAGGGGAATGGCGGGAGGTGGGGAAATGAGCAGTTCTTC,TRBD1,-,22,TRBV28,TRBJ2-1
CASTHREANYGYTF,TGTGCCAGCACCCACAGGGAGGCTAACTATGGCTACACCTTC,-,few,14,TRBV7-2,TRBJ1-2
CASSLGVGQDRQAFF,TGTGCCAGCAGCTTAGGGGTCGGACAGGACAGGCAAGCTTTCTTT,TRBD1,-,15,TRBV7-2,TRBJ1-1
CASSFGDTQYF,TGTGCCAGCAGTTTCGGAGATACGCAGTATTTT,-,-,11,TRBV12-3/TRBV12-4,TRBJ2-3